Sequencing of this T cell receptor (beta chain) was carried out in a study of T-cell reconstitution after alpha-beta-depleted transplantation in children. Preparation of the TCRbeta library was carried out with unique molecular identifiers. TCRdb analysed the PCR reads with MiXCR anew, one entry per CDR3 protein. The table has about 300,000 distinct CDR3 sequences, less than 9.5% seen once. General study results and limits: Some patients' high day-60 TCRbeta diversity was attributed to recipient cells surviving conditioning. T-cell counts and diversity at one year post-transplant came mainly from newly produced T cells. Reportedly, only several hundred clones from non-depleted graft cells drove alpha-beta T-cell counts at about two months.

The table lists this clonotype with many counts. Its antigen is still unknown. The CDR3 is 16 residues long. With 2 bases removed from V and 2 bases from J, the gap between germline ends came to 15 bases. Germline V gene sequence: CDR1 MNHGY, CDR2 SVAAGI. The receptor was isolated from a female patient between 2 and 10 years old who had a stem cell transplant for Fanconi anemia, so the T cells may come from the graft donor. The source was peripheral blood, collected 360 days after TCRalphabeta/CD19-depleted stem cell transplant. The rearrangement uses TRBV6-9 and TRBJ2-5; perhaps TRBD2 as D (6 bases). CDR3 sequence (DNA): TGTGCCAGCAGTTATCAGTCCGGGACTTCACAAGAGACCCAGTACTTC. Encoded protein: CASSYQSGTSQETQYF.